This T cell receptor beta chain was identified during a study of Ad26.COV2.S vaccination and SARS-CoV-2 variants. Produced via immunoSEQ multiplex PCR; TCRdb's table is partial and in-frame only. Of a few hundred thousand clones listed, about 87% are singletons. Documented treatment: some 20 received Ad26.COV2.S at low or high dose, single or two shots; several received placebo; per-sample allocation not given. Following the first vaccine or placebo injection, samples were taken on day 63. An Ad26 vector carrying the Wuhan-strain SARS-CoV-2 spike served as the vaccine. This clone was seen just once. Deletions cut 8 bases from V and 5 bases from J, with 12 bases between. There are 12 residues in the CDR3. CDR1 LNHDA and CDR2 SQIVND come from the germline V gene (reference sequence).

This chain connects TRBV19 to TRBJ1-1, with D perhaps matching TRBD1 (5 bases). This TCR came from a person aged 18-65 years who received the Ad26.COV2.S COVID-19 vaccine or a placebo. Here the sequenced sample was peripheral blood, taken in a trial of Ad26.COV2.S vaccine versus placebo. The CDR3 nucleotides read TGTGCCAGTGCCGACCGGGGGACTGAAGCTTTCTTT. Protein product: CASADRGTEAFF.